This record looks at one T cell receptor (beta chain) sequence and its context. This CDR3 comprises 14 residues. The V gene lost 1 base and the J gene lost 7 bases, with 13 bases spanning the gap. CDR1 is MGHRA and CDR2 is YSYEKL in the germline V gene. This sample is drawn from a study of T cell responses to AZD1222 COVID-19 vaccine. TCRdb's table, derived via immunoSEQ multiplex PCR, lists solely in-frame clones and lacks some. The profile shows some 130,000 clones, about 93% of them singletons. The chain employs TRBV4-1 and TRBJ1-2; a weak D match, TRBD1 (5 bases). The sample consisted of peripheral blood, taken 28 days after the second AZD1222 dose. The receptor comes from an adult who received the AZD1222 COVID-19 vaccine. Written as DNA, the CDR3 is TGCGCCAGCAGCCAAGGCAAAGGGGAGGGTGGCTACACCTTC. This codes for CASSQGKGEGGYTF.